A single sample is the source of the 16 T cell receptor beta chains below, sequenced in a study of T cell repertoires in cytomegalovirus infection. TCRdb reanalysed the reads using MiXCR and keeps one entry per CDR3 protein. The repertoire includes around 550,000 distinct CDR3 sequences, approximately 26% of them detected once, and roughly 13% sits in the top ten. Material: PBMCs. Every receptor here comes from a human donor in good health (CMV status not recorded). Some clones in this sample may be carry-over from other donors' samples.

The chain employs TRBV2 and TRBJ2-7, with TRBD2 matching 13 bases. Trimming at V came to 2 bases and at J to 6 bases, leaving 4 bases not matched to a gene. The length of the CDR3 is 15 residues. Germline CDR1 reads SNHLY; CDR2 reads FYNNEI. CDR3 region: CASSETTSGRVEQYV. DNA for the CDR3: TGTGCCAGCAGTGAAACCACTAGCGGGAGGGTCGAGCAGTACGTC.

The CDR3 region has the DNA TGCAGTGCTATGGGGGGGATCACCGGGGAGCTGTTTTTT. It translates to CSAMGGITGELFF. The gene calls are TRBV20-1 and TRBJ2-2, with 7 bases lining up with TRBD2. Germline assignment: CDR1 DFQATT and CDR2 SNEGSKA (reference sequence). Trimming took 4 bases from V and 4 from J; bases not matched to a gene: 3. The CDR3 is 13 residues long.

This clonotype was recorded a few times. This sequence joins TRBV30 and TRBJ2-1; 9 nucleotides match TRBD2. The germline CDR1 and CDR2 sequences are GTSNPN and SVGIG (reference sequence). The CDR3 is 13 amino acids. The trim removed 3 bases at V and 9 bases at J, leaving 6 bases unmatched. The CDR3 region is CAWRVAGAGEQFF. The CDR3 DNA reads as TGTGCCTGGAGGGTAGCGGGAGCCGGTGAGCAGTTCTTC.

The rearrangement links TRBV2 to TRBJ1-1; no firm D call. Germline V lookup: CDR1 SNHLY, CDR2 FYNNEI. The V end was cut by 5 bases, the J end by 4 bases, with 14 bases between. This CDR3 is built from 14 residues. The CDR3 coding sequence is TGTGCCAGCAGTCCCGGGCCAGCGAGCACTGAAGCTTTCTTT. Translating it yields CASSPGPASTEAFF.

This clonotype was counted a few times. V is TRBV19 and J is TRBJ2-1; TRBD2 matches at 11 bases. After removal of 4 bases from V and 11 bases from J, the junction contained 7 bases not matched to a gene. Germline-derived CDR1 and CDR2 are LNHDA and SQIVND (reference sequence). CDR3 size: 14 residues. CDR3 amino acids: CASSNSGRAIKQFF. CDR3 DNA: TGTGCCAGTAGTAATAGCGGGAGGGCGATTAAGCAGTTCTTC. The complete variable domain, with remaining parts taken from reference TRBV19 and TRBJ2-1, reads DGGITQSPKYLFRKEGQNVTLSCEQNLNHDAMYWYRQDPGQGLRLIYYSQIVNDFQKGDIAEGYSVSREKKESFPLTVTSAQKNPTAFYLCASSNSGRAIKQFFGPGTRLTVL.

The V call is TRBV29-1, the J call TRBJ2-1; 8 nucleotides align to TRBD1. The CDR3 runs 15 residues. The ends lost 8 bases at V and 0 bases at J; junction bases unmatched: 9. Germline V CDR1 and CDR2: SQVTM, ANQGSEA. In nucleotides, the CDR3 is TGCAGCTTCTCACGGACAGGGAGCTCCTACAATGAGCAGTTCTTC. It is translated as CSFSRTGSSYNEQFF.

This clonotype occurred many times. This chain connects TRBV7-2 to TRBJ1-4, with TRBD1 matching over 7 bases. CDR3 length equals 14 residues. Germline CDR1 is SGHTA and CDR2 is FQGNSA. With V trimmed by 5 bases and J by 7 bases, 7 bases remained unmatched. The CDR3: CASSEQGGAEKLFF. CDR3 in DNA: TGTGCCAGCAGCGAGCAGGGGGGAGCTGAAAAACTGTTTTTT.

This clonotype was picked up a small number of times. The chain joins TRBV10-3 to TRBJ2-3, with 10 bases identical to TRBD2. The CDR3 consists of 14 residues. Germline V lookup: CDR1 ENHRY, CDR2 SYGVKD. J was trimmed by 7 bases and V by 10 bases; bases with no gene match: 11. The CDR3 DNA reads TGTGCCACCGCGGCTAGCGGGAGTCAGAATACGCAGTATTTT. Translating gives CATAASGSQNTQYF.

This rearrangement joins TRBV2 to TRBJ2-1; TRBD2 matches at 12 bases. V trimming: 4 bases; J trimming: 1 base; junction bases outside the gene matches: 17. This CDR3 is built from 21 residues. CDR1 SNHLY and CDR2 FYNNEI come from the germline V gene. Here the CDR3 DNA reads TGTGCCAGCAGTGGGGCAGGGCCGGGACTAGCGGGTCCCCCGTCCTACAATGAGCAGTTCTTC. It specifies CASSGAGPGLAGPPSYNEQFF.

The chain uses TRBV11-2 and TRBJ2-7, with 7 bases identical to TRBD2. Germline CDR1 reads SGHAT; CDR2 reads FQNNGV. V shed 2 bases and J 0 bases; nucleotides not matched to a gene: 7. This CDR3 has 16 residues. The CDR3 loop is CASSLQGGSGSYEQYF. CDR3 DNA: TGTGCCAGCAGCTTACAAGGCGGGAGTGGCTCCTACGAGCAGTACTTC.

This clonotype showed up just a few times. The chain links TRBV29-1 to TRBJ1-2; 7 nucleotides match TRBD1. Germline CDR1 reads SQVTM; CDR2 reads ANQGSEA. The CDR3 length is 12 residues. V shed 4 bases, J shed 6 bases, and the junction held 5 bases outside the gene matches. In DNA form, the CDR3 reads TGCAGCGTTGTAAGGGGGCAAGATGGCTACACCTTC. Translation: CSVVRGQDGYTF. Supplemented by reference TRBV29-1 and TRBJ1-2, the full variable domain reads SAVISQKPSRDICQRGTSLTIQCQVDSQVTMMFWYRQQPGQSLTLIATANQGSEATYESGFVIDKFPISRPNLTFSTLTVSNMSPEDSSIYLCSVVRGQDGYTFGSGTRLTVV.

This chain links TRBV20-1 with TRBJ2-7, with D uncertain. The CDR3 length is 14 residues. V lost 0 bases and J lost 2, with 11 bases in between. Looked up from germline, CDR1 is DFQATT and CDR2 is SNEGSKA (reference sequence). The DNA of the CDR3 is TGCAGTGCTAGAGACAGGCATACACCCTACGAGCAGTACTTC. Translation gives CSARDRHTPYEQYF.

This clonotype was counted only a few times. This chain joins TRBV29-1 and TRBJ2-7, with a tentative D call TRBD2 (7 bases). The CDR3 loop spans 11 amino acids. The germline gives CDR1 SQVTM, CDR2 ANQGSEA. Trimming took off 7 bases at V and 3 bases at J, with 10 bases between the two ends. The CDR3 DNA sequence: TGCAGCGAGGGGGGGCTCTACGAGCAGTACTTC. Translation: CSEGGLYEQYF.

The CDR3 coding sequence is TGCAGTGCTAGAGACCCTACCTCCGACAGCTTCAATTCACCCCTCCACTTT. Protein product: CSARDPTSDSFNSPLHF. This rearrangement joins TRBV20-1 to TRBJ1-6, with D perhaps matching TRBD1 (5 bases). Looked up from germline, CDR1 is DFQATT and CDR2 is SNEGSKA (reference sequence). The V end lost 0 bases, the J end lost 7 bases, and 19 bases lay between the germline ends. This CDR3 contains 17 residues.

The chain couples TRBV7-9 to TRBJ1-3, with D unclear. The germline V gene has CDR1 SEHNR and CDR2 FQNEAQ (reference sequence). The CDR3 is made up of 17 amino acids. The V gene lost 2 bases and the J gene lost 0 bases, with 14 bases spanning the gap. The CDR3 here is CASSLFAGSGSGNTIYF. CDR3 coding DNA: TGTGCCAGCAGCTTATTCGCCGGATCAGGCTCTGGAAACACCATATATTTT.

The chain is built from TRBV6-2 or TRBV6-3 and TRBJ2-7; 9 nucleotides align to TRBD1. Unmatched junction bases numbered 3, after V lost 5 bases and J lost 1 base. Germline CDR1 and CDR2: MNHEY and SVGEGT. The CDR3 runs to 14 residues. DNA of the CDR3: TGTGCCAGCAGTGAGGGACAGGGTTCCTACGAGCAGTACGTC. Translating gives CASSEGQGSYEQYV.